Included here is one TCR beta chain sequence, with context. The antigen is undetermined. Central memory, naive, regulatory and stem cell-like memory CD4+ cells were sorted by CD45RO/CCR7/CD25/CD127/CD95/CD27. Sequencing targeted expressed TCRB transcripts, as all isolated RNA had been reverse transcribed. Sequenced by immunoSEQ multiplex PCR; TCRdb stores in-frame clones only, minus some. The sample carries 600,000 or so clones, about 14% recorded once. In germline, CDR1 is MNHEY, CDR2 SMNVEV (reference sequence). V was cut by 6 bases and J by 6 bases, with 16 bases left in between. CDR3 length: 14 residues. The data derive from a study of beta chain features in type 1 diabetes. Study observations and caveats: TCRB CDR3 length was moderately but significantly reduced in all four CD4+ subsets of Type 1 diabetes patients.

The clonotype comes from a man between 18 and 29 years old with type 1 diabetes. The specimen sequenced was naive CD4+ T cells from blood. The chain carries TRBV27 and TRBJ2-3; the D is unclear. The CDR3 DNA reads as TGTGCCAGCAGAAGTGGTGGTATGGAGGATACGCAGTATTTT. Protein product: CASRSGGMEDTQYF.